The clone carrying this T cell receptor (beta chain) showed up just once. The protocol was immunoSEQ multiplex PCR, while the TCRdb copy is restricted to in-frame clones and leaves out a portion. Of 45,000 to 65,000 clones in the sample, around 94% were seen once. The CDR3 runs 16 residues. J gave up 9 bases and V 6 bases, and 11 bases lay outside the gene matches. Germline CDR1 and CDR2: KGHSH and LQKENI. The sample belongs to a study of technical replicates of blood from a handful of donors. The sequence derives from a human donor in good health. The sequencing input was T cells isolated from PBMCs. The V and J genes are TRBV18 and TRBJ1-6; 10 nucleotides match TRBD1. For the CDR3, the DNA is TGTGCCAGCTCGGCGGGACAGGGGAATGTTGGTTCACCCCTCCACTTT. Protein product: CASSAGQGNVGSPLHF.